This note documents a single TCR beta chain sequence. Through a sample-barcoded 5' primer and a J-beta primer mix, a second PCR was run for about 7 to 12 cycles. MiXCR, applied by TCRdb to the 5' RACE reads, yields one record per CDR3 protein. The sample contains 720,000 or so distinct CDR3 sequences, approximately 40% of which appear only once. Trimming took off 4 bases at V and 4 bases at J, with 13 bases between the two ends. This CDR3 spans 15 amino acids. Germline CDR1 reads SGHTA; CDR2 reads FQGNSA. This sample is drawn from a study of blood T cells in healthy people across ages. Sequenced input: blood. This clonotype was obtained from an elderly man in good health. The rearrangement links TRBV7-2 to TRBJ2-2, with D tentatively TRBD1 (5 bases). CDR3 amino acids: CASSSDSRGTGELFF. In DNA form, the CDR3 reads TGTGCCAGCAGCTCAGACAGTCGCGGCACCGGGGAGCTGTTTTTT.